This paragraph reports one T cell receptor (beta chain). What it binds is not known. The data belong to a study of T cell repertoires in cytomegalovirus infection. Overall study context: Peptides in the study included HLA-C-restricted and HLA-B-restricted CMV epitopes. It can be stated that public TCR beta signatures indicated CMV infection as well as a matching HLA type.

TCRdb re-called the reads with MiXCR, one entry per CDR3 protein. The sample carries approximately 990,000 distinct CDR3 sequences, 31% recorded once. Study results and caveats: The study identified carriers of CMV plus the relevant HLA from cumulative public TCR beta family frequency. Predominance within the ex vivo response was attributable to HLA-C-restricted CMV-specific TCR beta clonotypes.

This material consisted of cultured CD8+ T cells from PBMCs, taken from culture after CMV antigen stimulation. The sequence was obtained from a human donor in good health (CMV status not recorded). Some clones in this sample may be carry-over from other donors' samples.

The CDR3 sequence is CASSLSWGNTDTQYF. CDR3 coding DNA: TGTGCCAGCAGTTTATCGTGGGGCAACACAGATACGCAGTATTTT. V and J are TRBV27 and TRBJ2-3; the D gene is possibly TRBD1 (5 bases). Trimming removed 0 bases from V and 2 bases from J, with 9 bases in between. In germline, CDR1 is MNHEY, CDR2 SMNVEV (reference sequence). This CDR3 is 15 amino acids long.